This T cell receptor (beta chain) was captured by sequencing in a study of cytomegalovirus exposure and HLA in healthy donors. Overall study findings and caveats: In a later analysis, an Asian-associated ancestry cluster reportedly showed fewer N-insertions than the 666-donor mean. Accurate prediction of HLA-A and HLA-B alleles (for most subjects) was reportedly achieved from TCR beta sequences.

Details on this clone: Its matching antigen is unknown.

CDR1 and CDR2 from the germline V gene are LNHDA and SQIVND (reference sequence). Trimming shortened V by 1 base and J by 1 base, and 16 bases separated the two germline ends. The CDR3 loop spans 17 amino acids. Both 60 Vbeta primers and 13 Jbeta primers went into the PCR. Produced via immunoSEQ multiplex PCR; TCRdb's table is partial and in-frame only. The sample yields some 160,000 clones, around 80% seen once. V usage is TRBV19 and J usage is TRBJ1-1; no firm D call. The TCR originated in a man between 35 and 55 years old in good health and CMV-seronegative. The sequencing sample was made of PBMCs. The DNA for the CDR3 is TGTGCCAGTAGTATAGGCTCCCGGCAGAGGTGGAACACTGAAGCTTTCTTT. It translates to CASSIGSRQRWNTEAFF.